This TCR beta chain was captured in a study of shared clonotypes between healthy human individuals. Study-wide background: The composition of the donors was a couple of women and a few men aged 18 to 49. Study-level findings and limits: It was the non-shared clonotypes that had lower generation probabilities than clonotypes shared by all four donors.

The CDR3 is 14 amino acids. Germline CDR1 reads MNHNS; CDR2 reads SASEGT. V lost 2 bases and J lost 6; bases outside the gene matches: 4. Profiled with immunoSEQ multiplex PCR; TCRdb holds only in-frame clones, not every one. The data show about 2 million clones, roughly 96% seen once. This clone was recorded a few times. Its specificity is unknown. V usage is TRBV6-1 and J usage is TRBJ1-5; TRBD1 aligns across 7 bases. Sequencing was carried out using naive CD4+ T cells sorted from blood. The subset is: CD45RA+ positively selected. The sequence came from a man aged 18-30 years in good health. CDR3 coding DNA: TGTGCCAGCAGTGAACAAGGGGGCAGTCAGCCCCAGCATTTT. This encodes CASSEQGGSQPQHF.